This T cell receptor beta chain was captured by sequencing in a study of multiple sclerosis patients with progressive multifocal leukoencephalopathy. The table lists this clone with a count of one. What it binds is unknown. The method was immunoSEQ multiplex PCR; TCRdb's version includes in-frame clones alone and lacks a portion of them. The table lists 25,000 to 30,000 clones, more than 75% of them singletons. Indicated time point: before natalizumab initiation. Prior interferon beta treatment was universal, and the PML patients were all female. Regarding the study as a whole: Preferential TRBV-TRBJ pairings or common gene usage were not detected at PML.

V lost 4 bases, J lost 7 bases, and 26 bases lay in between. This CDR3 has 18 amino acids. CDR1 SGHAT and CDR2 FQNNGV come from the germline V gene. The chain links TRBV11-2 to TRBJ2-1, with a possible D match to TRBD1 (6 bases). This clonotype was sampled from a human donor with multiple sclerosis. The specimen sequenced was PBMCs. CDR3 bases: TGTGCCAGCAGCTGGCCCGCTCTCTCAGGGGAAGTATTTAATGAGCAGTTCTTC. This codes for CASSWPALSGEVFNEQFF.